This entry lists 24 T cell receptor beta chains sequenced from one sample in a study of T cells in localized non-small cell lung cancer. The table came from immunoSEQ multiplex PCR; TCRdb's copy has only in-frame clones and leaves some out. The sample includes about 53,000 clones, over 80% of them seen just once. The source was peripheral blood mononuclear cells, collected before any cancer treatment. These receptors originate from a man aged 40-75 years with stage III lung adenocarcinoma.

The rearrangement joins TRBV7-6 to TRBJ2-2, with TRBD2 as a possible D gene (6 bases). In germline, CDR1 is SGHVS, CDR2 FNYEAQ. The CDR3 covers 15 residues. V was trimmed by 5 bases and J by 5 bases, leaving 15 bases between them. The CDR3 here is CASSPDPGGTGELFF. As DNA, the CDR3 is TGTGCCAGCAGCCCCGACCCCGGAGGGACCGGGGAGCTGTTTTTT.

This sequence joins TRBV7-9 and TRBJ2-5, with D tentatively TRBD1 (8 bases). Deletions cut 5 bases from V and 1 base from J, with 14 bases between. This CDR3 spans 15 amino acids. Germline CDR1 SEHNR, CDR2 FQNEAQ (reference sequence). CDR3 in DNA: TGTGCCAGCAGCCTGTACAGGGGGGGCCAAGAGACCCAGTACTTC. It translates to CASSLYRGGQETQYF.

This clone has just a few counts. V gene TRBV5-1 combines with J gene TRBJ1-1; no clear D. From germline, CDR1 is SGHRS and CDR2 YFSETQ. The germline V and J ends were trimmed by 4 bases and 10 bases, with 20 bases remaining between them. There are 14 residues in the CDR3. The CDR3 nucleotides are TGCGCCAGCAGCGGAGAGTCTCCCGCGGTGGGAGCTTTCTTT. Amino acids: CASSGESPAVGAFF.

The chain is built from TRBV5-4 and TRBJ2-1; D gene uncertain. Germline V gives CDR1 SGHNT, CDR2 YYREEE (reference sequence). This CDR3 region has 13 residues. Trimming stripped 3 bases from V and 7 bases from J, with 11 bases between. CDR3 in amino acids: CASSSLEVNEQFF. In DNA form, the CDR3 reads TGTGCCAGCAGCTCCCTAGAGGTAAATGAGCAGTTCTTC.

The chain joins TRBV15 to TRBJ2-1, with TRBD2 matching over 7 bases. The J segment lost 2 bases and the V segment lost 3 bases, leaving 4 bases of the junction unmatched. CDR1 and CDR2 (germline): LNHNV, YYDKDF (reference sequence). CDR3 size: 15 residues. DNA of the CDR3: TGTGCCACCAGCAGGACCGGGACTACCTACAATGAGCAGTTCTTC. This encodes CATSRTGTTYNEQFF.

The V call is TRBV11-3, the J call TRBJ2-1; 11 bases map to TRBD2. CDR3 length: 15 amino acids. The germline gives CDR1 SGHNT, CDR2 YENEEA. The trim removed 6 bases at V and 4 bases at J, leaving 5 bases unmatched. CDR3 nucleotide sequence: TGTGCCAGCAGAAAACGACTAGCGGGGTACAATGAGCAGTTCTTC. Its translation is CASRKRLAGYNEQFF.

This chain uses TRBV4-1 with TRBJ2-5, with 11 positions matching TRBD1. The germline V gene encodes CDR1 MGHRA and CDR2 YSYEKL. After removal of 3 bases from V and 3 bases from J, the junction contained 0 bases not matched to a gene. This CDR3 has 14 amino acids. The CDR3 DNA follows: TGCGCCAGCAGCCAGGGACAGGGGGAAGAGACCCAGTACTTC. Translation: CASSQGQGEETQYF.

The chain couples TRBV6-5 to TRBJ1-2; 10 bases fit TRBD1. Per the germline V gene, CDR1 is MNHEY and CDR2 is SVGAGI. The length of the CDR3 is 14 residues. The J segment lost 6 bases and the V segment lost 6 bases, leaving 7 bases of the junction unmatched. The CDR3 loop is CASSPAGTGDGYTF. The CDR3 DNA sequence: TGTGCCAGCAGCCCCGCCGGGACAGGGGATGGCTACACCTTC.

This clone has only one observation. The V call is TRBV2, the J call TRBJ1-4, with D unclear. This CDR3 contains 14 residues. Germline values: CDR1 SNHLY, CDR2 FYNNEI. V gave up 3 bases and J gave up 7 bases, with 12 bases separating them. CDR3 residues: CASSDRRNIEKLFF. In nucleotides, the CDR3 is TGTGCCAGCAGTGATCGCCGGAATATTGAAAAACTGTTTTTT.

A word on this clone: The germline gene is not matched at one end of the junction; a read error may be the cause. This chain joins TRBV7-9 and TRBJ1-2; 10 positions agree with TRBD1. Per germline, CDR1 SEHNR and CDR2 FQNEAQ (reference sequence). The CDR3 sequence is 13 residues long. The chain's CDR3 is CASSSGTGDSSAF. The CDR3 DNA is TGTGCCAGCAGCTCCGGGACAGGGGACTCCTCTGCCTTC.

This clone was observed a single time. This sequence joins TRBV18 and TRBJ2-5; D is ambiguous. Germline lookup yields CDR1 KGHSH and CDR2 LQKENI. This CDR3 is built from 14 residues. Trimming took off 2 bases at V and 1 base at J, with 8 bases between the two ends. The CDR3 DNA reads TGTGCCAGCTCACCAAGAGTGTTCCAAGAGACCCAGTACTTC. It codes for CASSPRVFQETQYF. Drawing the rest from reference TRBV18 and TRBJ2-5, the complete variable domain is NAGVMQNPRHLVRRRGQEARLRCSPMKGHSHVYWYRQLPEEGLKFMVYLQKENIIDESGMPKERFSAEFPKEGPSILRIQQVVRGDSAAYFCASSPRVFQETQYFGPGTRLLVL.

This clone appeared once. The rearrangement joins TRBV27 to TRBJ1-2; TRBD1 matches at 9 bases. Per germline, CDR1 MNHEY and CDR2 SMNVEV (reference sequence). This CDR3 is built from 14 residues. With V trimmed by 0 bases and J by 9 bases, 5 bases remained unmatched. The CDR3 sequence: CASSLSNRGLSYTF. The CDR3 bases are TGTGCCAGCAGTTTATCGAACAGGGGGCTGAGCTACACCTTC.

This sequence joins TRBV5-4 and TRBJ2-3; D is perhaps TRBD2 (6 bases). The CDR3 consists of 14 residues. V was cut by 0 bases and J by 3 bases, with 8 bases left in between. CDR1 and CDR2 from the germline V gene are SGHNT and YYREEE (reference sequence). CDR3 region: CASSLAGGTDTQYF. Written as DNA, the CDR3 is TGTGCCAGCAGCTTGGCCGGGGGTACAGATACGCAGTATTTT. Looking up the rest from reference TRBV5-4 and TRBJ2-3 gives the full variable domain: ETGVTQSPTHLIKTRGQQVTLRCSSQSGHNTVSWYQQALGQGPQFIFQYYREEENGRGNFPPRFSGLQFPNYSSELNVNALELDDSALYLCASSLAGGTDTQYFGPGTRLTVL.

This rearrangement joins TRBV19 to TRBJ1-5; D perhaps matches TRBD1 (6 bases). V was pared by 3 bases and J by 6 bases, with 12 bases between. The germline gives CDR1 LNHDA, CDR2 SQIVND (reference sequence). The CDR3 contains 14 residues. The CDR3 DNA is TGTGCCAGTAGTATGTTGGGGGCTGGTCAGCCCCAGCATTTT. This gives the protein CASSMLGAGQPQHF.

The V and J genes are TRBV6-1 and TRBJ1-2; a weak D match, TRBD1 (5 bases). Germline CDR1 MNHNS, CDR2 SASEGT. The CDR3 extends over 14 amino acids. V was shortened by 6 bases and J by 1 base, with 12 bases between the two germline ends. This chain's CDR3 is CASRMIDSNYGYTF. The CDR3 nucleotides are TGTGCCAGCAGGATGATCGACAGTAACTATGGCTACACCTTC.

This rearrangement joins TRBV12-5 to TRBJ2-7; D not resolved. Germline V CDR1 and CDR2: LGHNT, FRNRAP. Trimming shortened V by 3 bases and J by 0 bases, and 12 bases separated the two germline ends. The CDR3 has 15 residues. CDR3 sequence reads: CASGFRLMSSYEQYF. CDR3 DNA sequence: TGTGCTAGTGGTTTCCGGTTGATGAGCTCCTACGAGCAGTACTTC.

The rearrangement links TRBV7-3 to TRBJ1-3; D gene unclear. The CDR3 spans 16 residues. CDR1 is SGHTA and CDR2 is FQGTGA in the germline V gene. The V end lost 5 bases, the J end lost 0 bases, and 14 bases lay between the germline ends. CDR3 residues: CASSQEGYVSGNTIYF. CDR3 DNA: TGTGCCAGCAGCCAAGAGGGCTATGTCTCTGGAAACACCATATATTTT. Full variable domain (missing parts from reference TRBV7-3 and TRBJ1-3): GAGVSQTPSNKVTEKGKYVELRCDPISGHTALYWYRQSLGQGPEFLIYFQGTGAADDSGLPNDRFFAVRPEGSVSTLKIQRTERGDSAVYLCASSQEGYVSGNTIYFGEGSWLTVV.

This chain joins TRBV19 and TRBJ1-5; D uncertain. The V and J ends lost 5 bases and 3 bases respectively, with 8 bases between them. CDR1 LNHDA and CDR2 SQIVND come from the germline V gene (reference sequence). The CDR3 consists of 13 residues. CDR3 nucleotides: TGTGCCAGTAGTCCAGCTCACAATCAGCCCCAGCATTTT. It codes for CASSPAHNQPQHF.

This rearrangement joins TRBV7-2 to TRBJ2-7, with D perhaps given as TRBD1 or TRBD2 (5 bases each). The CDR3 sequence is 13 residues long. V was clipped by 4 bases and J by 11 bases, with 18 bases between them. Germline-derived CDR1 and CDR2 are SGHTA and FQGNSA. CDR3 protein: CASSSVGEGEKYF. The CDR3 DNA sequence: TGTGCCAGCAGCTCCGTGGGGGAAGGGGAGAAGTACTTC. The whole variable domain, filled in from reference TRBV7-2 and TRBJ2-7, reads GAGVSQSPSNKVTEKGKDVELRCDPISGHTALYWYRQSLGQGLEFLIYFQGNSAPDKSGLPSDRFSAERTGGSVSTLTIQRTQQEDSAVYLCASSSVGEGEKYFGPGTRLTVT.

A single count supports this clone. The gene calls are TRBV7-2 and TRBJ2-2; 7 nucleotides align to TRBD1. CDR3 length: 14 amino acids. V dropped 2 bases and J dropped 8; count of bases not matched to a gene: 5. In germline, CDR1 is SGHTA, CDR2 FQGNSA. The CDR3 reads CASSLRQGPGELFF. The CDR3 DNA sequence: TGTGCCAGCAGCTTACGACAGGGCCCAGGGGAGCTGTTTTTT.

The chain is built from TRBV9 and TRBJ1-6; D is unclear. V lost 5 bases to trimming and J lost 7 bases, with 16 bases between them. There are 15 residues in the CDR3. CDR1 is SGDLS and CDR2 is YYNGEE in the germline V gene. CDR3 residues: CASSASETVNSPLHF. In DNA form, the CDR3 reads TGTGCCAGCAGTGCCTCAGAGACGGTCAATTCACCCCTCCACTTT.

The chain is built from TRBV7-9 and TRBJ2-1; a weak D match, TRBD2 (6 bases). V lost 6 bases and J lost 8, with 11 bases in between. The CDR3 totals 12 residues. Germline CDR1 SEHNR, CDR2 FQNEAQ (reference sequence). CDR3 in amino acids: CASSLPGDEQFF. CDR3 nucleotide sequence: TGTGCCAGCAGTCTCCCGGGGGATGAGCAGTTCTTC. Full variable domain (missing parts from reference TRBV7-9 and TRBJ2-1): DTGVSQNPRHKITKRGQNVTFRCDPISEHNRLYWYRQTLGQGPEFLTYFQNEAQLEKSRLLSDRFSAERPKGSFSTLEIQRTEQGDSAMYLCASSLPGDEQFFGPGTRLTVL.

The rearrangement joins TRBV2 to TRBJ2-5; 7 bases align to TRBD1. Germline values: CDR1 SNHLY, CDR2 FYNNEI. V lost 3 bases, J lost 0 bases, and 1 base stayed unmatched. The CDR3 is 14 residues long. CDR3 region: CASSEGTDQETQYF. CDR3 DNA sequence: TGTGCCAGCAGTGAGGGGACAGACCAAGAGACCCAGTACTTC.

This chain joins TRBV7-2 and TRBJ2-3, with TRBD2 identical over 11 bases. In germline, CDR1 is SGHTA, CDR2 FQGNSA. The CDR3 is 17 amino acids. V trimming: 2 bases; J trimming: 6 bases; junction bases outside the gene matches: 10. The DNA of the CDR3 is TGTGCCAGCAGCTTAAATTACCTAGCGGGGGGAGGGGATACGCAGTATTTT. It translates to CASSLNYLAGGGDTQYF.